The present T cell receptor beta chain was sequenced within a study of blood T cell repertoires in COVID-19. The CDR3 consists of 16 residues. In germline, CDR1 is KGHSH, CDR2 LQKENI. V gave up 5 bases and J gave up 1 base, with 17 bases separating them. The repertoire was sequenced with immunoSEQ multiplex PCR; TCRdb's copy has only in-frame clones and lacks some. The sample carries roughly 200,000 clones, 75% to 90% recorded once. The sequenced sample consisted of peripheral blood. This receptor was obtained from a woman aged 40 to 50 with COVID-19, enrolled during active disease. The gene calls are TRBV18 and TRBJ1-1; tentatively, D is TRBD1 (6 bases). DNA of the CDR3: TGTGCCAGCTCAGCATTACAGGGTAATAGGAACACTGAAGCTTTCTTT. Translating gives CASSALQGNRNTEAFF. Full variable domain (missing parts from reference TRBV18 and TRBJ1-1): NAGVMQNPRHLVRRRGQEARLRCSPMKGHSHVYWYRQLPEEGLKFMVYLQKENIIDESGMPKERFSAEFPKEGPSILRIQQVVRGDSAAYFCASSALQGNRNTEAFFGQGTRLTVV.